These 24 T cell receptor beta chains originate from one sample sequenced in a study of T cell responses to AZD1222 COVID-19 vaccine. TCRdb's table, derived via immunoSEQ multiplex PCR, lists solely in-frame clones and lacks some. The sample records more than 150,000 clones, more than 75% being singletons. The starting material was peripheral blood, obtained on day 0 of AZD1222 vaccination. These receptors were collected from an adult in good health.

The chain has TRBV7-2 and TRBJ2-7, with a tentative D call TRBD1 (5 bases). Germline CDR1 is SGHTA and CDR2 is FQGNSA. The CDR3 runs 16 residues. V was trimmed by 5 bases and J by 4 bases, leaving 21 bases between them. CDR3 bases: TGTGCCAGCAGCCCTAGGGGATCAGGGATTTGGTACGAGCAGTACTTC. The encoded protein is CASSPRGSGIWYEQYF.

The V and J genes are TRBV28 and TRBJ2-1; D remains unclear. CDR1 and CDR2 (germline): MDHEN, SYDVKM. This CDR3 is built from 13 residues. V dropped 7 bases and J dropped 0 bases, with 7 bases sitting between them. CDR3 protein: CASTSNSYNEQFF. The CDR3 DNA sequence: TGTGCCAGCACCTCGAACTCCTACAATGAGCAGTTCTTC.

J is TRBJ1-1 and V is TRBV5-1; D is unresolved. This CDR3 is 13 amino acids long. In germline, CDR1 is SGHRS, CDR2 YFSETQ. V gave up 2 bases and J gave up 5 bases, with 10 bases separating them. In DNA form, the CDR3 reads TGCGCCAGCAGCTTCGGTTGGGGTACTGAAGCTTTCTTT. Translated, it gives CASSFGWGTEAFF. Full variable domain (outside the CDR3, taken from reference TRBV5-1 and TRBJ1-1): KAGVTQTPRYLIKTRGQQVTLSCSPISGHRSVSWYQQTPGQGLQFLFEYFSETQRNKGNFPGRFSGRQFSNSRSEMNVSTLELGDSALYLCASSFGWGTEAFFGQGTRLTVV.

The J gene is TRBJ2-3, the V gene TRBV7-9, with 11 bases fitting TRBD2. The CDR3 is 16 residues long. Losses at the gene ends were 4 bases for V and 4 bases for J; bases not matched to a gene: 7. Germline CDR1 SEHNR, CDR2 FQNEAQ (reference sequence). The CDR3 is CASSSSLAGGADTQYF. The CDR3 DNA reads TGTGCCAGCAGCTCCTCCCTAGCGGGAGGAGCAGATACGCAGTATTTT.

The chain links TRBV2 to TRBJ2-7; 8 bases are a match to TRBD2. This CDR3 contains 15 residues. Unmatched junction bases numbered 10, after V lost 6 bases and J lost 3 bases. Germline loops: CDR1 SNHLY, CDR2 FYNNEI. CDR3 region: CASRSSSGLYYEQYF. As DNA, the CDR3 is TGTGCCAGCAGGTCGTCTAGCGGGCTATACTACGAGCAGTACTTC. The full variable domain, its missing parts supplied by reference TRBV2 and TRBJ2-7, is EPEVTQTPSHQVTQMGQEVILRCVPISNHLYFYWYRQILGQKVEFLVSFYNNEISEKSEIFDDQFSVERPDGSNFTLKIRSTKLEDSAMYFCASRSSSGLYYEQYFGPGTRLTVT.

The chain uses TRBV3-1 (or the pseudogene TRBV3-2) and TRBJ1-2; no definite D call. CDR1 is LGHDT and CDR2 is YNNKEL in the germline V gene (reference sequence). This CDR3 region has 14 residues. V was cut by 0 bases and J by 1 base, with 6 bases left in between. The CDR3 region has the DNA TGTGCCAGCAGCCAAGACCTCTATAACTATGGCTACACCTTC. It translates to CASSQDLYNYGYTF.

This chain joins TRBV28 and TRBJ1-3; TRBD1 agrees at 8 bases. Germline assignment: CDR1 MDHEN and CDR2 SYDVKM. The CDR3 is made up of 16 amino acids. V was clipped by 3 bases and J by 0 bases; unmatched bases: 4. The CDR3 DNA sequence: TGTGCCAGCAGTTTGGACAGGGTCACCTCTGGAAACACCATATATTTT. Amino acid sequence: CASSLDRVTSGNTIYF.

This clone was observed a single time. V is TRBV3-1 (or the pseudogene TRBV3-2) and J is TRBJ2-1; no definite D call. Per the germline V gene, CDR1 is LGHDT and CDR2 is YNNKEL (reference sequence). V was clipped by 1 base and J by 4 bases, with 8 bases between them. This CDR3 contains 14 residues. The CDR3, as DNA: TGTGCCAGCAGCCAAGTCGGGTTATACAATGAGCAGTTCTTC. It specifies CASSQVGLYNEQFF.

The J gene is TRBJ2-7, the V gene TRBV2; D assignment may be TRBD1 or TRBD2 (6 bases each). This CDR3 comprises 16 residues. Trimming shortened V by 3 bases and J by 7 bases, and 22 bases separated the two germline ends. The germline V gene has CDR1 SNHLY and CDR2 FYNNEI. The CDR3 spells CASSDMGGPSPREQYF. In nucleotides, the CDR3 is TGTGCCAGCAGTGATATGGGGGGCCCCTCCCCTCGAGAGCAGTACTTC.

The chain uses TRBV2 and TRBJ1-6; D might be TRBD1 (6 bases). CDR1 and CDR2 (germline): SNHLY, FYNNEI. Deletions cut 5 bases from V and 5 bases from J, with 16 bases between. CDR3 size: 16 residues. The CDR3 region has the DNA TGTGCCAGCAGTACGGGACAACCCTTTAATAATTCACCCCTCCACTTT. This translates into CASSTGQPFNNSPLHF.

This chain joins TRBV14 and TRBJ1-2; D not resolved. Between the trimmed V and J ends, which lost 0 bases and 2 bases, there was a span of 28 bases. The V gene's germline CDR1 is SGHDN and CDR2 FVKESK. The CDR3 is 21 amino acids. In DNA form, the CDR3 reads TGTGCCAGCAGCCAAGAATCGGGTCTAGGCAGAGTTTCAGTAATGAACTATGGCTACACCTTC. The encoded protein is CASSQESGLGRVSVMNYGYTF.

The sample holds one count of this clone. The chain is built from TRBV6-5 and TRBJ2-2; 7 bases are shared with TRBD1. With V trimmed by 2 bases and J by 2 bases, 2 bases remained unmatched. Germline loops: CDR1 MNHEY, CDR2 SVGAGI. The CDR3 spans 15 residues. CDR3 in DNA: TGTGCCAGCAGTTACGGGACAGCTAACACCGGGGAGCTGTTTTTT. Translation: CASSYGTANTGELFF.

V is TRBV3-1 (or the pseudogene TRBV3-2) and J is TRBJ2-3; 14 bases map to TRBD2. CDR3 length equals 15 residues. The V and J ends lost 4 bases and 7 bases, in that order; junction bases with no gene match: 4. Germline values: CDR1 LGHDT, CDR2 YNNKEL (reference sequence). Here the CDR3 DNA reads TGTGCCAGCAGCCTAGGGACTAGCGGGGGTAATACGCAGTATTTT. It is translated as CASSLGTSGGNTQYF.

V usage is TRBV2 and J usage is TRBJ1-6, with TRBD1 identical over 8 bases. The CDR3 loop spans 14 amino acids. Unmatched junction bases numbered 1, after V lost 2 bases and J lost 7 bases. Per the germline V gene, CDR1 is SNHLY and CDR2 is FYNNEI. The CDR3 DNA reads as TGTGCCAGCAGTGAAAGACAGGGGAATTCACCCCTCCACTTT. Its translation: CASSERQGNSPLHF. The full variable domain, in which reference TRBV2 and TRBJ1-6 provide the parts outside the CDR3, is EPEVTQTPSHQVTQMGQEVILRCVPISNHLYFYWYRQILGQKVEFLVSFYNNEISEKSEIFDDQFSVERPDGSNFTLKIRSTKLEDSAMYFCASSERQGNSPLHFGNGTRLTVT.

The chain employs TRBV5-6 and TRBJ1-2; 7 bases agree with TRBD1. CDR3 length: 15 amino acids. The V segment lost 4 bases and the J segment 4 bases; nucleotides outside the gene matches: 10. CDR1 and CDR2 (germline): SGHDT, YYEEEE. The CDR3 is CASSMPGQISYGYTF. The DNA of the CDR3 is TGTGCCAGCAGCATGCCGGGACAGATCTCCTATGGCTACACCTTC.

The chain combines TRBV7-8 with TRBJ1-5, with D maybe TRBD1 (5 bases). Germline V CDR1 and CDR2: SGHVS, FQNEAQ. V lost 4 bases and J 6 bases, leaving 16 bases between the germline ends. This CDR3 region has 15 residues. The DNA of the CDR3 is TGTGCCAGCAGCTCAACCGGAGGGGCCAGTCAGCCCCAGCATTTT. As protein: CASSSTGGASQPQHF.

This clone occurred a few times. The chain joins TRBV5-5 to TRBJ2-1, with unresolved D. Germline V gene sequence: CDR1 SGHKS, CDR2 YYEKEE (reference sequence). This CDR3 comprises 16 residues. Trimming left V 4 bases short and J 0 bases short, with 14 bases between. CDR3 nucleotide sequence: TGTGCCAGCAGCCTTTCAGACCCCCTCTCCTACAATGAGCAGTTCTTC. Translating gives CASSLSDPLSYNEQFF. Full variable domain (rest looked up from reference TRBV5-5 and TRBJ2-1): DAGVTQSPTHLIKTRGQQVTLRCSPISGHKSVSWYQQVLGQGPQFIFQYYEKEERGRGNFPDRFSARQFPNYSSELNVNALLLGDSALYLCASSLSDPLSYNEQFFGPGTRLTVL.

The rearrangement links TRBV27 to TRBJ2-6, with D hard to call. Germline CDR1 reads MNHEY; CDR2 reads SMNVEV (reference sequence). The CDR3 totals 19 residues. V lost 0 bases and J 0 bases, leaving 15 bases between the germline ends. Here the CDR3 DNA reads TGTGCCAGCAGTTTATCTATTCGCAGACACTACTCTGGGGCCAACGTCCTGACTTTC. It codes for CASSLSIRRHYSGANVLTF. Full variable domain (rest looked up from reference TRBV27 and TRBJ2-6): EAQVTQNPRYLITVTGKKLTVTCSQNMNHEYMSWYRQDPGLGLRQIYYSMNVEVTDKGDVPEGYKVSRKEKRNFPLILESPSPNQTSLYFCASSLSIRRHYSGANVLTFGAGSRLTVL.

V and J are TRBV5-1 and TRBJ2-1; TRBD2 agrees at 10 bases. The CDR3 is made up of 15 amino acids. After removal of 4 bases from V and 2 bases from J, the junction contained 3 bases not matched to a gene. Germline V gene lookup returns CDR1 SGHRS and CDR2 YFSETQ. The CDR3 region has the DNA TGCGCCAGCAGCCGAACTAGCGGGGCCTACAATGAGCAGTTCTTC. As protein: CASSRTSGAYNEQFF.

This chain joins TRBV7-9 and TRBJ2-2, with D perhaps matching TRBD2 (6 bases). The V gene lost 5 bases and the J gene lost 2 bases, with 15 bases spanning the gap. In germline, CDR1 is SEHNR, CDR2 FQNEAQ (reference sequence). The CDR3 consists of 16 residues. The CDR3, as DNA: TGTGCCAGCAGCGAGAGGAGGGCCATTAACACCGGGGAGCTGTTTTTT. Translation: CASSERRAINTGELFF.

This rearrangement joins TRBV18 to TRBJ1-1, with D tentatively TRBD1 (6 bases). With 2 bases removed from V and 8 bases from J, the gap between germline ends came to 12 bases. Per germline, CDR1 KGHSH and CDR2 LQKENI. The CDR3 runs 13 residues. DNA for the CDR3: TGTGCCAGCTCACCAAGCGGGGGCTTAGAAGCTTTCTTT. It specifies CASSPSGGLEAFF.

The gene calls are TRBV18 and TRBJ1-1; D unclear. V lost 3 bases, J lost 3 bases, and 14 bases lay in between. The V gene's germline CDR1 is KGHSH and CDR2 LQKENI. This CDR3 is 15 amino acids long. CDR3 sequence reads: CASSPRVQRDTEAFF. The CDR3 DNA reads TGTGCCAGCTCACCTCGGGTCCAGAGGGACACTGAAGCTTTCTTT.

In its sample, this clone was seen once. The chain links TRBV4-1 to TRBJ1-1; 8 bases line up with TRBD1. Germline V lookup: CDR1 MGHRA, CDR2 YSYEKL. Trimming at V came to 2 bases and at J to 4 bases, leaving 3 bases not matched to a gene. This CDR3 contains 14 residues. Written as DNA, the CDR3 is TGCGCCAGCAGCCAACGACAGGGGAGCACTGAAGCTTTCTTT. It specifies CASSQRQGSTEAFF.

The V and J genes are TRBV10-3 and TRBJ2-2; 11 nucleotides line up with TRBD1. The CDR3 loop spans 15 amino acids. Per the germline V gene, CDR1 is ENHRY and CDR2 is SYGVKD. V lost 6 bases to trimming and J lost 5 bases; unmatched junction nucleotides: 5. In DNA form, the CDR3 reads TGTGCCATCAGAGCCGGGACAGGGGGGACCGGGGAGCTGTTTTTT. Its protein product is CAIRAGTGGTGELFF.